The T cell receptor (beta chain) described here comes from a study of T cells after yellow fever vaccination. Germline CDR1 and CDR2: LGHNA and YSLEER. The CDR3 spans 15 residues. Trimming removed 0 bases from V and 9 bases from J; junction bases left unmatched: 8. TCRdb processed the 5' RACE reads anew with MiXCR; each CDR3 protein has one entry. The sample yields around 550,000 distinct CDR3 sequences, 19% seen once. V and J are TRBV4-3 and TRBJ1-5; 7 bases agree with TRBD1. The TCR originated in a man aged 30 to 39 who received the YFV17D yellow fever vaccine. The specimen comprised PBMCs, sampled 15 days after the yellow fever booster vaccination. CDR3 loop: CASSQDRQGVGPQHF. In nucleotides, the CDR3 is TGCGCCAGCAGCCAAGATCGACAGGGCGTGGGGCCCCAGCATTTT.